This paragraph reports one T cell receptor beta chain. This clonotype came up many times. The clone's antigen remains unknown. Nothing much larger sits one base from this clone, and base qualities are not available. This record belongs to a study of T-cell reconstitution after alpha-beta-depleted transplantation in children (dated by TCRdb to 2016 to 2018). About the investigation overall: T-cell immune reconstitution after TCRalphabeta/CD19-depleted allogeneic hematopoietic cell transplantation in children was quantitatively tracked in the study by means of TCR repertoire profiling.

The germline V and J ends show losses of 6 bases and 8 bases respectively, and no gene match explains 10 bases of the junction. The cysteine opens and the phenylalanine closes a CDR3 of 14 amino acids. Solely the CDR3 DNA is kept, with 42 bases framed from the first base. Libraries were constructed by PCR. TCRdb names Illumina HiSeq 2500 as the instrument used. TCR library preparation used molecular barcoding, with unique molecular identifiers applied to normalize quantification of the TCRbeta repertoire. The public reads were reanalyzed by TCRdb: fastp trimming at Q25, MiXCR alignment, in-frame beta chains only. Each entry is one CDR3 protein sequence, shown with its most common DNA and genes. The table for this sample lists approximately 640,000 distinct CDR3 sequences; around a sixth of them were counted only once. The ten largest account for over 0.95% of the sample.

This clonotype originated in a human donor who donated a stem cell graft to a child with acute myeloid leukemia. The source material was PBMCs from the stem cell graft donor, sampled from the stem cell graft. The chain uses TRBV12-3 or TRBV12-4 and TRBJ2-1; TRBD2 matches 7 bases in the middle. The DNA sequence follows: TGTGCCAGCAGCACTTCTCTCCGGGAGGATGAGCAGTTCTTC. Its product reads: CASSTSLREDEQFF.